This TCR beta chain was recorded in a study of blood T cells in healthy people across ages. General study findings and limits: Age advanced and TCR beta diversity per million T cells fell, roughly linearly.

This clonotype has a count of ten or more. The antigen remains undetermined. The CDR3 extends over 14 amino acids. Germline V gene sequence: CDR1 SGHVS, CDR2 FNYEAQ. V was shortened by 0 bases and J by 5 bases, with 9 bases between the two germline ends. Peripheral blood from each donor was collected in a volume of 8.5 to 10 milliliters. PCR was performed a second time for about 7 to 11 cycles using a sample-barcoded 5' primer and a J-beta primer mix. Each cDNA molecule received a tag from a template-switch adaptor that had 12 random nucleotides. Using its own MiXCR run on the 5' RACE reads, TCRdb lists one record per CDR3 protein. The repertoire holds about 1,500,000 distinct CDR3 sequences, with 25% to 30% as singletons.

The sequence derives from a woman in her twenties or thirties in good health. V and J are TRBV7-6 and TRBJ2-3, with unresolved D. The sample consisted of blood. DNA of the CDR3: TGTGCCAGCAGCTTAGCTGTTTTCGGAGATACGCAGTATTTT. Protein: CASSLAVFGDTQYF. The entire variable domain, with the rest obtained from reference TRBV7-6 and TRBJ2-3, is as follows: GAGVSQSPRYKVTKRGQDVALRCDPISGHVSLYWYRQALGQGPEFLTYFNYEAQQDKSGLPNDRFSAERPEGSISTLTIQRTEQRDSAMYRCASSLAVFGDTQYFGPGTRLTVL.